The 16 T cell receptor beta chains listed next were all sequenced from one sample in a study of chemoradiotherapy in HPV16-positive cancers. TCRdb keeps only in-frame clones here, not all; method: immunoSEQ multiplex PCR. The sample shows more than 9,000 clones, 75% to 80% of them seen only once. The sample was taken from a patient who underwent chemoradiotherapy. The receptors were sampled from a human donor with HPV-associated anogenital cancer.

The chain employs TRBV11-2 and TRBJ2-5; tentatively, D is TRBD1 (6 bases). CDR1 is SGHAT, CDR2 FQNNGV, per germline. V shed 0 bases and J shed 9 bases, with 23 bases lying between them. CDR3 length: 17 residues. The CDR3 here is CASSLDSAGAHSGAQYF. The CDR3 bases are TGTGCCAGCAGCTTAGATTCAGCAGGCGCGCATTCAGGGGCCCAGTACTTC.

The gene calls are TRBV5-1 and TRBJ1-1, with D unclear. V lost 4 bases to trimming and J lost 2 bases, with 15 bases between them. This CDR3 spans 15 amino acids. Per germline, CDR1 SGHRS and CDR2 YFSETQ. As DNA, the CDR3 is TGCGCCAGCAGCCTCGGAGAAGTCAGTAACACTGAAGCTTTCTTT. Amino acid sequence: CASSLGEVSNTEAFF.

This chain connects TRBV18 to TRBJ1-5; the D gene is possibly TRBD1 (5 bases). The CDR3 is 17 residues long. Germline values: CDR1 KGHSH, CDR2 LQKENI. The V and J ends lost 5 bases and 1 base respectively, with 18 bases between them. CDR3 amino acids: CASSRLGTAESNQPQHF. The CDR3 bases are TGTGCCAGCTCAAGACTAGGGACGGCGGAAAGCAATCAGCCCCAGCATTTT.

The chain employs TRBV28 and TRBJ2-2; weak D call: TRBD1 (6 bases). The ends were cut back, 9 bases at V and 5 bases at J, with 13 bases in the middle. The CDR3 totals 13 residues. Germline CDR1 reads MDHEN; CDR2 reads SYDVKM. The CDR3 sequence is CASSRGRTGELFF. The CDR3 coding sequence is TGTGCCAGTTCCAGGGGTCGAACCGGGGAGCTGTTTTTT.

This chain joins TRBV28 and TRBJ2-7; D remains unclear. Between the trimmed V and J ends, which lost 6 bases and 2 bases, there was a span of 8 bases. CDR3 length: 12 amino acids. Germline V gene lookup returns CDR1 MDHEN and CDR2 SYDVKM. DNA of the CDR3: TGTGCCAGCAGACCCGAGACCTACGAGCAGTACTTC. It specifies CASRPETYEQYF.

This clone was picked up a small number of times. The chain carries TRBV2 and TRBJ1-1; perhaps TRBD1 as D (6 bases). Trimming removed 7 bases from V and 5 bases from J, with 17 bases in between. CDR1 and CDR2 (germline): SNHLY, FYNNEI. This CDR3 contains 14 residues. CDR3 region: CASTQLQGRTEAFF. DNA of the CDR3: TGTGCCAGCACCCAACTACAGGGAAGAACTGAAGCTTTCTTT.

This rearrangement joins TRBV28 to TRBJ1-1; TRBD1 is a possible D gene (5 bases). The CDR3 has 10 residues. Trimming left V 8 bases short and J 8 bases short, with 9 bases between. The V gene's germline CDR1 is MDHEN and CDR2 SYDVKM. CDR3 sequence reads: CASLRDEAFF. CDR3 in DNA: TGTGCCAGCTTGAGGGACGAAGCTTTCTTT.

The chain carries TRBV27 and TRBJ2-7; 10 bases agree with TRBD1. Per the germline V gene, CDR1 is MNHEY and CDR2 is SMNVEV (reference sequence). V gave up 4 bases and J gave up 1 base; unmatched junction bases: 1. The CDR3 loop spans 14 amino acids. The CDR3 DNA sequence: TGTGCCAGCAGTTGGGGACAGGGGTCCTACGAGCAGTACTTC. Translating it yields CASSWGQGSYEQYF.

The chain is built from TRBV10-3 and TRBJ1-3; tentative D call: TRBD1 (5 bases). V lost 10 bases and J 1 base, leaving 8 bases between the germline ends. This CDR3 spans 12 amino acids. CDR1 ENHRY and CDR2 SYGVKD come from the germline V gene. The CDR3 DNA reads as TGTGCCACATCAGGGTCTGGAAACACCATATATTTT. This gives the protein CATSGSGNTIYF.

This chain links TRBV28 with TRBJ2-3; no clear D gene. The CDR3 has 13 residues. The V end was cut by 6 bases, the J end by 0 bases, with 7 bases between. Germline CDR1 MDHEN, CDR2 SYDVKM. This CDR3 is CASSPPSTDTQYF. Here the CDR3 DNA reads TGTGCCAGCAGCCCGCCGAGCACAGATACGCAGTATTTT.

The genes are TRBV19 and TRBJ2-2; a possible D gene is TRBD2 (7 bases). Germline CDR1 is LNHDA and CDR2 is SQIVND (reference sequence). V was clipped by 1 base and J by 2 bases, with 14 bases between them. The CDR3 is 17 amino acids. CDR3 DNA sequence: TGTGCCAGTAGTATAGTTAAGGGGGGGCCTAACACCGGGGAGCTGTTTTTT. Translating it yields CASSIVKGGPNTGELFF.

The chain uses TRBV5-1 and TRBJ2-1; tentatively, D is TRBD1 (6 bases). V was trimmed by 4 bases and J by 0 bases, leaving 14 bases between them. The germline V gene encodes CDR1 SGHRS and CDR2 YFSETQ. This CDR3 contains 16 residues. The DNA of the CDR3 is TGCGCCAGCAGCCAGGGACAACTTAGCTCCTACAATGAGCAGTTCTTC. It codes for CASSQGQLSSYNEQFF.

V gene TRBV29-1 combines with J gene TRBJ2-1; tentatively, D is TRBD1 or TRBD2 (7 bases each). The CDR3 contains 13 residues. CDR1 is SQVTM and CDR2 is ANQGSEA in the germline V gene. The V end lost 4 bases, the J end lost 8 bases, and 15 bases lay between the germline ends. The CDR3: CSVGQGGYYEQFF. The CDR3 DNA reads TGCAGCGTTGGGCAGGGGGGGTACTATGAGCAGTTCTTC.

The V call is TRBV7-2, the J call TRBJ2-1; D possibly corresponds to TRBD2 (7 bases). The germline V and J ends were trimmed by 6 bases and 10 bases, with 16 bases remaining between them. The length of the CDR3 is 13 residues. Germline V gene lookup returns CDR1 SGHTA and CDR2 FQGNSA. The CDR3 coding sequence is TGTGCCAGCAGGGCGGGGGCCCAGCAGGAGCAGTTCTTC. Protein product: CASRAGAQQEQFF.

This chain joins TRBV11-2 and TRBJ1-2, with a possible D match to TRBD1 (6 bases). Trimming pared 1 base from V and 7 bases from J, leaving 7 bases between. Germline values: CDR1 SGHAT, CDR2 FQNNGV. The CDR3 sequence is 12 residues long. The CDR3 protein is CASSLVGGGYTF. In DNA form, the CDR3 reads TGTGCCAGCAGCTTAGTAGGGGGTGGCTACACCTTC.

The chain employs TRBV6-6 and TRBJ2-1, with D perhaps TRBD1 (5 bases). The CDR3 loop spans 14 amino acids. CDR1 and CDR2 (germline): MNHNY, SVGAGI (reference sequence). V lost 8 bases to trimming and J lost 2 bases, with 13 bases between them. This CDR3 reads CASRLGQAYNEQFF. For the CDR3, the DNA is TGTGCCAGCCGGTTGGGGCAGGCCTACAATGAGCAGTTCTTC.